Listed here are 5 T cell receptor beta chains from one sample, sequenced in a study of blood T cell repertoires in COVID-19. Profiling relied on immunoSEQ multiplex PCR, and the TCRdb table lists in-frame clones only, not all of them. Here the sample spans about 300,000 clones, almost 90% being singletons. The sequenced sample consisted of PBMCs or T cells enriched from blood (not recorded which). These receptor sequences come from a woman aged 18-29 years with acute COVID-19.

J is TRBJ1-2 and V is TRBV28; D might be TRBD1 (6 bases). This CDR3 spans 14 amino acids. Germline V gives CDR1 MDHEN, CDR2 SYDVKM. Trimming removed 2 bases from V and 3 bases from J, with 10 bases in between. CDR3 loop: CASSLGRGDYGYTF. CDR3 DNA: TGTGCCAGCAGTTTAGGCAGGGGTGACTATGGCTACACCTTC.

Concerning this clone itself: This sample also contains other DNA sequences that code for the same CDR3. The chain carries TRBV18 and TRBJ2-3; D may be TRBD2 (5 bases). Trimming left V 6 bases short and J 6 bases short, with 7 bases between. Per the germline V gene, CDR1 is KGHSH and CDR2 is LQKENI. The CDR3 runs 11 residues. The CDR3 DNA reads as TGTGCCAGCTCCCCTAGCGATACGCAGTATTTT. Encoded protein: CASSPSDTQYF. The full variable domain, its missing parts supplied by reference TRBV18 and TRBJ2-3, is NAGVMQNPRHLVRRRGQEARLRCSPMKGHSHVYWYRQLPEEGLKFMVYLQKENIIDESGMPKERFSAEFPKEGPSILRIQQVVRGDSAAYFCASSPSDTQYFGPGTRLTVL.

The J gene is TRBJ1-2, the V gene TRBV5-6; 11 nucleotides line up with TRBD1. The length of the CDR3 is 15 residues. Germline V gene lookup returns CDR1 SGHDT and CDR2 YYEEEE. J lost 2 bases, V lost 4 bases, and 4 bases had no gene match. CDR3 nucleotides: TGTGCCAGCAGCCCTCGGGACAGGGGGAACTATGGCTACACCTTC. Amino acid sequence: CASSPRDRGNYGYTF.

This clone was recorded at least ten times. CDR3 amino acids: CASSRDTYEKLFF. DNA for the CDR3: TGTGCCAGCTCCCGGGACACCTATGAAAAACTGTTTTTT. The chain uses TRBV18 and TRBJ1-4; D is perhaps TRBD1 (6 bases). The CDR3 has 13 amino acids. Trimming took off 6 bases at V and 6 bases at J, with 11 bases between the two ends. In germline, CDR1 is KGHSH, CDR2 LQKENI.

This sequence joins TRBV9 and TRBJ2-1; D perhaps matches TRBD2 (6 bases). This CDR3 contains 15 residues. V lost 0 bases and J lost 7, with 14 bases in between. Germline V gene data show CDR1 as SGDLS and CDR2 as YYNGEE. This CDR3 is CASSVEALASNEQFF. The CDR3 coding sequence is TGTGCCAGCAGCGTAGAAGCTCTAGCGTCGAATGAGCAGTTCTTC.